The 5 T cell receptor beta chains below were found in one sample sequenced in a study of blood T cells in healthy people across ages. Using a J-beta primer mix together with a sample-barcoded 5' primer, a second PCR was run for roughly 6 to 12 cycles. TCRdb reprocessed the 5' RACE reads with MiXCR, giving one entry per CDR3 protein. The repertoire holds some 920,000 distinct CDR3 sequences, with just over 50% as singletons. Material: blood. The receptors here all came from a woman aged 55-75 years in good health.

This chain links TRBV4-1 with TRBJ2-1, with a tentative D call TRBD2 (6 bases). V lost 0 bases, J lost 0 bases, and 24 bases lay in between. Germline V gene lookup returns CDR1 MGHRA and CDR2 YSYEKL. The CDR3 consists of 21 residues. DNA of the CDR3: TGCGCCAGCAGCCAAGATCAATCGGCTAGCGTGAAGATAAACTCCTACAATGAGCAGTTCTTC. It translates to CASSQDQSASVKINSYNEQFF.

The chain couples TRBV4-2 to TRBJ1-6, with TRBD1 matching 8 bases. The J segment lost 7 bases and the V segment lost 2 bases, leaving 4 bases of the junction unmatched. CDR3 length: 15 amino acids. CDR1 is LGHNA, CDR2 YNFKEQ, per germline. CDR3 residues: CASSQQDRENSPLHF. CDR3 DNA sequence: TGTGCCAGCAGCCAACAGGACAGGGAGAATTCACCCCTCCACTTT.

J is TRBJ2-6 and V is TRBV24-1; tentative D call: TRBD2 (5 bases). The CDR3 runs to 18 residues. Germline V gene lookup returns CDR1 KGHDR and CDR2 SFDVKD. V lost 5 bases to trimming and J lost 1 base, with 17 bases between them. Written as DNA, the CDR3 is TGTGCCACCAGTGTCGGGGAACGCGGGCCATCTGGGGCCAACGTCCTGACTTTC. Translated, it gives CATSVGERGPSGANVLTF.

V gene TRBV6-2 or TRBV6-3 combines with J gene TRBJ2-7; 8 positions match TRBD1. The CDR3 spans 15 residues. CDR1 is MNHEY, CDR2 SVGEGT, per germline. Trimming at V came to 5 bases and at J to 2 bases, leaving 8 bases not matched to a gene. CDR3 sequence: CASSQSWDRTYEQYF. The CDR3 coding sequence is TGTGCCAGCAGTCAGAGTTGGGACAGGACCTACGAGCAGTACTTC.

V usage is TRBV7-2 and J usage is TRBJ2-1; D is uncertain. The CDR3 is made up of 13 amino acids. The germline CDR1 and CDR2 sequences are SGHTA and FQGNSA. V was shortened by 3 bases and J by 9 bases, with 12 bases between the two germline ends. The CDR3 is CASSFRVGLEQFF. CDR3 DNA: TGTGCCAGCAGCTTTCGGGTTGGCCTTGAGCAGTTCTTC. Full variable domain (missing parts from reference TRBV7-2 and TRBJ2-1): GAGVSQSPSNKVTEKGKDVELRCDPISGHTALYWYRQSLGQGLEFLIYFQGNSAPDKSGLPSDRFSAERTGGSVSTLTIQRTQQEDSAVYLCASSFRVGLEQFFGPGTRLTVL.